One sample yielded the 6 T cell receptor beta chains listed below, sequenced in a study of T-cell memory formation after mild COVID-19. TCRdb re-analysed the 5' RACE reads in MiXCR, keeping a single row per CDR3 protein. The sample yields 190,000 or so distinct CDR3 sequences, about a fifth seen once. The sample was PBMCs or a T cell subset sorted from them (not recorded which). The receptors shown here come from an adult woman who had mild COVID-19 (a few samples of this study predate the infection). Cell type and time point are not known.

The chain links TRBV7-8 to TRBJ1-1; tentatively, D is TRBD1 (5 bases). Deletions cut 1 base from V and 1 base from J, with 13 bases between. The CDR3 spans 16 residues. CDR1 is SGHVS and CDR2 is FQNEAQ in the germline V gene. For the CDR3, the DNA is TGTGCCAGCAGCTTAGGGTTAGGGGTCCCGAACACTGAAGCTTTCTTT. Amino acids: CASSLGLGVPNTEAFF.

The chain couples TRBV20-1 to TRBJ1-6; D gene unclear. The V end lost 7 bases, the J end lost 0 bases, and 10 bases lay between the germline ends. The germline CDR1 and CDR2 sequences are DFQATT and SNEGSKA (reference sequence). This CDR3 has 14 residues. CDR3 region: CSVPEASYNSPLHF. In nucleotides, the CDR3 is TGCAGTGTGCCAGAAGCCTCCTATAATTCACCCCTCCACTTT.

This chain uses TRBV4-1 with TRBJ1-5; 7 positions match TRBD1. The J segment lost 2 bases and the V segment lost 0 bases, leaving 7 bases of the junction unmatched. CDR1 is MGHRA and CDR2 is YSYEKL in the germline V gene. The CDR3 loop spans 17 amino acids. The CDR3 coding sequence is TGCGCCAGCAGCCAAGATAGGGGGCTGGACGGCAATCAGCCCCAGCATTTT. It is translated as CASSQDRGLDGNQPQHF.

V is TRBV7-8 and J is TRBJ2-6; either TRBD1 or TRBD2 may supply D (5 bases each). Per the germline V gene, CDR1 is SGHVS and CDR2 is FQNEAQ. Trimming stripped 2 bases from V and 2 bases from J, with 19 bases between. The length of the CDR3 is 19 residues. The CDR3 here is CASSLNWARERAGANVLTF. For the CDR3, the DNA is TGTGCCAGCAGCTTAAATTGGGCCAGGGAGAGGGCTGGGGCCAACGTCCTGACTTTC.

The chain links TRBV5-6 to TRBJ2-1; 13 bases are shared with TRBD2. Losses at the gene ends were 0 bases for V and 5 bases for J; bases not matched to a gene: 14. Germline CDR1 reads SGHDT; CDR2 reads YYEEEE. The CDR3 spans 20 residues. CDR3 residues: CASSLAVYRGTSGDDNEQFF. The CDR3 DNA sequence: TGTGCCAGCAGCTTGGCAGTTTACAGGGGGACTAGCGGGGACGACAATGAGCAGTTCTTC. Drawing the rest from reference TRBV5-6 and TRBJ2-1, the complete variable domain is DAGVTQSPTHLIKTRGQQVTLRCSPKSGHDTVSWYQQALGQGPQFIFQYYEEEERQRGNFPDRFSGHQFPNYSSELNVNALLLGDSALYLCASSLAVYRGTSGDDNEQFFGPGTRLTVL.

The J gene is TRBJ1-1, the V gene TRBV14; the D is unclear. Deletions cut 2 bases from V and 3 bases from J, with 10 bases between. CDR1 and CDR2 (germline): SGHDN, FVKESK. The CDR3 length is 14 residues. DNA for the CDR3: TGTGCCAGCAGCCAATTCAGAGGGTACACTGAAGCTTTCTTT. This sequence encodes CASSQFRGYTEAFF.